This T cell receptor beta chain was profiled in a study of beta chain features in type 1 diabetes (dated by TCRdb to the late 2010s). Some background on the complete study: Mean age, gender distribution, total cell number and subset yield did not differ between patients and healthy donors. A total of around 100 million sorted cells were examined across all samples, and RNA yield correlated strongly with the number of cells per subset. The study compared TCRB repertoires of sorted circulating CD4+ T cell subsets between recently diagnosed type 1 diabetes patients and matched healthy donors. Naive and central memory subsets were obtained from all 30 or so donors, but regulatory and stem cell-like memory subsets were isolated from only 8 patients and roughly eight healthy donors. General conclusions and limits of the study: Type 1 diabetes patients showed a moderate but significant shortening of TCRB CDR3 length in all four CD4+ subsets. Because cDNA was sequenced instead of genomic DNA, activated cells with high expression could be over-represented, although the groups did not differ in activation or CD3 levels. Naive, central memory and regulatory TCRB repertoires appeared to be more similar among patients than among healthy donors. Shorter templates might be favored by PCR, yet because patient and control samples were amplified and corrected together, any such skew would affect both groups equally. Because small numbers of individuals were included in the HLA sub-analyses, any influence of HLA type on TCRB rearrangement was left unresolved. At VDJ recombination sites, patients with type 1 diabetes made fewer insertions and deleted more nucleotides, a pattern implying thymic rearrangement abnormalities.

This clone was seen a handful of times. The target of this receptor is not known. Base quality data are lacking; no much larger clone is found one base away. Each donor gave one peripheral blood draw, about 110 mL on average, collected into heparinised tubes. A BD FACSAria II and a panel including CD45RO, CCR7, CD25, CD127, CD95 and CD27 were used to sort naive, central memory, regulatory and stem cell-like memory CD4+ T cells. Purity was above 95% for every sorted population. PBMCs were isolated right away by Lymphoprep density gradient centrifugation and were stained directly, without culture. So that batch effects would be minimized, each experiment stained and sorted samples in pairs, pairing one healthy donor with one patient. V and J lose 3 bases and 1 base, and a span of 9 bases separates them. From the cysteine up to the phenylalanine, the CDR3 has a length of 14 residues. The DNA shown is the 42-base CDR3, in frame from base 1. Reading the germline V gene gives CDR1 KGHSH and CDR2 LQKENI.

The High Capacity cDNA Reverse Transcription Kit was used to reverse transcribe all of the isolated RNA, meaning that expressed TCRB transcripts were what got sequenced. Deep immunoSEQ sequencing was applied to naive, central memory and regulatory T cell samples, giving an average of about 3.8 million total reads per sample. Sorted cells were lysed in RLT buffer and RNA was extracted with DNase-treated RNeasy Micro or Mini kits, depending on cell number. To prevent cross-contamination, each cell subset was processed individually, whereas patient and healthy donor samples were processed jointly. Using the immunoSEQ multiplex PCR, TCRB sequences were amplified from cDNA into 87-bp fragments spanning the CDR3 region. Amplicons were sequenced on the Illumina HiSeq platform. The authors processed their data as follows. Synthetic template baselines were used to correct PCR bias computationally, reads within Hamming distance 2 were collapsed together, and singletons that could not be merged were discarded. Reads were aligned against IMGT to assign V, D and J genes, CDR3 length and insertions or deletions at six rearrangement sites. Clonotype counts were normalized to sorted cell number within each subset before computing true diversity and Gini coefficients with the tcR R package. The overlap coefficient, calculated on TCRB nucleotide sequences, was used to measure repertoire sharing. Out-of-frame TCRB sequences from naive cells were analyzed to stand in for the pre-selection repertoire. The source is immuneACCESS, and TCRdb retained only in-frame sequences with V and J called. Part of the clones is not carried over; for the studies checked, unresolved V genes explain less than half of this, and the remainder is unexplained. Clone size and the V and J calls come from that table; the DNA yielded D and trimming. This sample gives under 250,000 clones in total; 13% to 15% of them show up just once. Of the sample, about 0.024% is held by the ten largest clones.

The chain joins TRBV18 to TRBJ2-5, and perhaps TRBD2 as D gene, on 6 matching bases. The source material was naive CD4+ T cells from blood. The sample's cell subset or site label is to be understood as: true naive CD4+ T cells. The TCR was taken from a woman between 35 and 50 years old in good health. The DNA sequence is as follows: TGTGCCAGCTCACCGGGACTGGGCCAAGAGACCCAGTACTTC. This yields the protein CASSPGLGQETQYF.